Below, one T cell receptor beta chain is given with its context. The record originates from a study of response to subunit inactivated influenza vaccine. TCRdb reprocessed the RT-PCR reads with MiXCR, giving one entry per CDR3 protein. This sample has some 480,000 distinct CDR3 sequences; 10% to 11% occur once, and the top ten carry approximately 12%. The germline V gene has CDR1 LGHDT and CDR2 YNNKEL (reference sequence). The CDR3 contains 15 residues. This receptor was identified in a man aged 50 or older who received an inactivated influenza vaccine. The chain joins TRBV3-1 to TRBJ2-1, with D perhaps matching TRBD2 (7 bases). The end of the DNA fits TRBJ2-7 better, so the J call may be wrong. Specimen: PBMCs from blood, collected 40 to 50 days after vaccination. CDR3 nucleotides: TGTGCCAGCAGCCCTGGGGGGGCCTCCTACAATGAGCAGTACTTC. It codes for CASSPGGASYNEQYF.